This TCR beta chain appears in the sequencing data of a study of T cells in localized non-small cell lung cancer (dated by TCRdb to 2018 to 2021). Context from the whole study: The study analyzed T cell repertoires of hundreds of early-stage NSCLC patients, comparing tumors and uninvolved tumor-adjacent lungs. The cohort comprised around 240 treatment-naïve NSCLC patients with resected, localized lung tumors. Of the NSCLC patients, around 140 were male and about a hundred were female, and the mean age was approximately 69 years.

As regards this clone: Its cognate antigen has yet to be identified. No base-level quality is on record; no much larger clone is a single base apart.

TCR beta CDR3 regions were sequenced from DNA using the immunoSEQ Assay. Under the source paper's analysis protocol: T cell density was computed as TCR beta template counts normalized to usable DNA estimated by amplifying housekeeping genes. Using the preseqR package, richness was estimated by extrapolating to 120,000 templates for tissue samples and 400,000 templates for PBMC samples. Clonality was taken to be one minus Pielou's evenness. Tissue-enriched TCRs were identified through differential abundance testing performed on productive amino-acid clonotypes, with a minimum total count of 5 and an alpha of 0.1. The Jaccard Index and the Morisita Overlap Index were used to measure how much the repertoires overlapped between compartments. TCR beta CDR3s were clustered by GLIPH together with public tetramer-defined viral CDR3s, and at least three viral sequences plus V-gene enrichment were required for viral motifs. TCRdb's version of the immuneACCESS table is confined to in-frame rearrangements and falls short of the full clone set. An unresolved V gene accounts for under half of the shortfall where checked; the remainder is of unknown origin. V and J calls and clone size are as listed in that table; D and trimming were resolved from the DNA. The sample yields some 31,000 clones; around 82% were counted once. Roughly 31% of the sample is held by the ten biggest clonotypes.

At diagnosis, peripheral blood, uninvolved tumor-adjacent lung and tumor were collected and stored as a combination of fresh-frozen and FFPE material. For TCR repertoire profiling, the blood samples were analyzed as peripheral blood mononuclear cells. Taken from cysteine to phenylalanine, the CDR3 has 14 residues. The DNA shown is the 42-base CDR3, in frame from base 1. CDR1 and CDR2 were assigned from the germline V gene (reference sequence) as LNHNV and YYDKDF. V was cut back by 5 bases and J by 9 bases, leaving a gap of 18 bases between them. Study-level results and caveats: Since the design was exploratory, TCR variables were selected using unadjusted p-values with no false-discovery rate correction. Multi-region tumor sequencing was not performed, so intratumor heterogeneity could not be excluded. Uninvolved tumor-adjacent lung showed the highest T cell clonality, higher than tumor, which suggests more focused antigenic responses in the adjacent lung. Longer overall survival was associated with higher blood T cell density, whereas shorter survival was associated with higher adjacent-lung clonality. A median of approximately 57 of the top 100 tumor clones were detected in paired uninvolved adjacent lung, and about 29 of these tumor clones were also found among the top 100 clones of the paired uninvolved adjacent lung.

The sequence came from a male donor aged 60 or older with stage II squamous cell lung carcinoma. Recombination connected TRBV15 to TRBJ2-3; the D gene identity is not certain. The source was peripheral blood, collected before any cancer treatment. Read as DNA, the sequence is TGTGCCACCAGCGGCGGAGTAGAACAGTGGACGCAGTATTTT. Translated, it reads CATSGGVEQWTQYF.